This TCR beta chain was identified in a study of CD8 T cells in ankylosing spondylitis. Study conclusions and caveats: Disease-linked clones reportedly showed significant enrichment in matched ankylosing spondylitis synovial fluid. Within peripheral blood, clones linked to disease were CD8+ and relatively rare. A motif in TCR beta, a set of eight highly homologous variants, appeared characteristic of ankylosing spondylitis blood.

V gave up 6 bases and J gave up 13 bases; unmatched junction bases: 16. This CDR3 is 16 amino acids long. The germline gives CDR1 MNHEY, CDR2 SVGEGT. A note on this clonotype: What it recognizes is unknown.

The TCR beta libraries were generated through quantitative 5'-RACE incorporating molecular barcodes. TCRdb analysed the 5' RACE reads with MiXCR anew, one entry per CDR3 protein. The top ten clones hold more than 3% of a sample with under 150,000 distinct CDR3 sequences, 9.3% of them seen once. Sequencing used blood, either unsorted or a sorted T cell fraction (not recorded which). This sequence originates from a male donor with ankylosing spondylitis or in good health (not recorded which). V gene TRBV6-2 or TRBV6-3 combines with J gene TRBJ2-4; 12 bases match TRBD2. The CDR3: CASRPTSGRLENRQYF. The DNA for the CDR3 is TGTGCCAGCAGACCAACTAGCGGGAGGTTGGAAAACAGGCAGTACTTC.